These 31 T cell receptor beta chains were all obtained from the same sample, sequenced in a study of blood T cell repertoires in COVID-19. The protocol was immunoSEQ multiplex PCR, while the TCRdb copy is restricted to in-frame clones and leaves out a portion. The sample has roughly 73,000 clones, roughly nine tenths seen once. Sequenced sample: peripheral blood. These receptors all stem from a man older than 75 with acute or convalescent COVID-19.

V and J are TRBV6-5 and TRBJ2-7, with TRBD1 matching 9 bases. Looked up from germline, CDR1 is MNHEY and CDR2 is SVGAGI. The length of the CDR3 is 14 residues. The V segment lost 5 bases and the J segment 4 bases; nucleotides outside the gene matches: 6. The CDR3 is CASSPGQGLYEQYF. CDR3 in DNA: TGTGCCAGCAGTCCGGGACAGGGCCTATACGAGCAGTACTTC.

This rearrangement joins TRBV6-5 to TRBJ1-4; 9 bases are a match to TRBD1. V lost 8 bases to trimming and J lost 8 bases; unmatched junction nucleotides: 9. The CDR3 runs to 14 residues. Germline values: CDR1 MNHEY, CDR2 SVGAGI. The CDR3 DNA follows: TGTGCCAGCGGGTCGGGACAGGGACTCGAAAAACTGTTTTTT. This translates into CASGSGQGLEKLFF.

The chain carries TRBV19 and TRBJ1-5, with D maybe TRBD1 (6 bases). Germline V gene sequence: CDR1 LNHDA, CDR2 SQIVND (reference sequence). The CDR3 is made up of 15 amino acids. Deletions cut 4 bases from V and 0 bases from J, with 10 bases between. In nucleotides, the CDR3 is TGTGCCAGTAGTAGGACAGTTCGTAGCAATCAGCCCCAGCATTTT. This codes for CASSRTVRSNQPQHF. The full variable domain, with the rest looked up from reference TRBV19 and TRBJ1-5, is DGGITQSPKYLFRKEGQNVTLSCEQNLNHDAMYWYRQDPGQGLRLIYYSQIVNDFQKGDIAEGYSVSREKKESFPLTVTSAQKNPTAFYLCASSRTVRSNQPQHFGDGTRLSIL.

This chain uses TRBV24-1 with TRBJ2-1; no definite D call. The CDR3 is 13 amino acids. V lost 0 bases and J 7 bases, leaving 6 bases between the germline ends. Germline CDR1 is KGHDR and CDR2 is SFDVKD. CDR3 in amino acids: CATSDLFRNEQFF. The CDR3 DNA reads TGTGCCACCAGTGATTTGTTCCGTAATGAGCAGTTCTTC.

This chain joins TRBV27 and TRBJ2-2, with no clear D. This CDR3 region has 14 residues. CDR1 and CDR2 from the germline V gene are MNHEY and SMNVEV (reference sequence). The V end lost 4 bases, the J end lost 3 bases, and 9 bases lay between the germline ends. CDR3: CASSSSGYTGELFF. The CDR3 DNA reads TGTGCCAGCAGTTCCTCAGGCTACACCGGGGAGCTGTTTTTT.

The chain has TRBV2 and TRBJ1-6, with 7 positions matching TRBD1. Germline lookup yields CDR1 SNHLY and CDR2 FYNNEI. This CDR3 is 14 amino acids long. J gave up 7 bases and V 1 base, and 1 base lay outside the gene matches. This CDR3 is CASSEVTGNSPLHF. The CDR3 DNA follows: TGTGCCAGCAGTGAAGTGACAGGGAATTCACCCCTCCACTTT.

The gene calls are TRBV6-5 and TRBJ2-3; possible D gene TRBD2, 5 bases. The germline V gene encodes CDR1 MNHEY and CDR2 SVGAGI. The V and J ends lost 2 bases and 0 bases respectively, with 6 bases between them. The CDR3 sequence is 14 residues long. The CDR3 sequence is CASSYGLSTDTQYF. CDR3 DNA: TGTGCCAGCAGTTACGGACTGAGCACAGATACGCAGTATTTT.

The rearrangement joins TRBV6-6 to TRBJ2-4, with D possibly being TRBD2 (5 bases). Per germline, CDR1 MNHNY and CDR2 SVGAGI (reference sequence). This CDR3 has 15 amino acids. The V and J ends lost 7 bases and 3 bases respectively, with 16 bases between them. The CDR3 reads CASTQPAAGKNIQYF. DNA of the CDR3: TGTGCCAGCACCCAACCCGCTGCGGGCAAAAACATTCAGTACTTC.

There are a few counts of this clone. The chain's CDR3 is CASSTGASRPTEAFF. The CDR3 DNA is TGTGCCAGCAGCACAGGGGCCTCGAGACCCACTGAAGCTTTCTTT. This chain connects TRBV2 to TRBJ1-1; 7 positions match TRBD1. This CDR3 spans 15 amino acids. The V segment lost 6 bases and the J segment 4 bases; nucleotides outside the gene matches: 11. In germline, CDR1 is SNHLY, CDR2 FYNNEI.

The J gene is TRBJ1-2, the V gene TRBV5-6; D is ambiguous. This CDR3 is 15 amino acids long. The germline V and J ends were trimmed by 3 bases and 2 bases, with 14 bases remaining between them. The germline V gene has CDR1 SGHDT and CDR2 YYEEEE. CDR3 coding DNA: TGTGCCAGCAGCTCCCTCACGACGGGAAACTATGGCTACACCTTC. As protein: CASSSLTTGNYGYTF.

J is TRBJ1-2 and V is TRBV6-5, with D tentatively TRBD1 (6 bases). The CDR3 has 12 residues. Germline CDR1 reads MNHEY; CDR2 reads SVGAGI. V was cut by 7 bases and J by 6 bases, with 12 bases left in between. Written as DNA, the CDR3 is TGTGCCAGCACCCGAGGGGGGGATGGCTACACCTTC. This translates into CASTRGGDGYTF.

J is TRBJ2-4 and V is TRBV9; D is perhaps TRBD2 (5 bases). Germline CDR1 and CDR2: SGDLS and YYNGEE. The length of the CDR3 is 16 residues. V was pared by 6 bases and J by 0 bases, with 16 bases between. The CDR3 bases are TGTGCCAGCACACGGGGTATGAGTGTAGCCAAAAACATTCAGTACTTC. The encoded protein is CASTRGMSVAKNIQYF.

This chain connects TRBV7-9 to TRBJ1-1, with D hard to call. CDR3 size: 13 residues. Per germline, CDR1 SEHNR and CDR2 FQNEAQ (reference sequence). The germline V and J ends were trimmed by 3 bases and 6 bases, with 11 bases remaining between them. The CDR3 DNA reads as TGTGCCAGCAGCTTCGGGCGGGAGGCTGAAGCTTTCTTT. Residues: CASSFGREAEAFF.

V usage is TRBV20-1 and J usage is TRBJ1-5, with 11 bases aligning to TRBD1. Unmatched junction bases numbered 4, after V lost 3 bases and J lost 0 bases. The germline CDR1 and CDR2 sequences are DFQATT and SNEGSKA (reference sequence). This CDR3 region has 16 residues. The CDR3 DNA is TGCAGTGCTAGTTGGGGACAGGGGGATAGCAATCAGCCCCAGCATTTT. Protein: CSASWGQGDSNQPQHF.

The CDR3 DNA sequence: TGTGCCAGCAGCCCCGGGGTTCCCGGCGAGCAGTACTTC. This gives the protein CASSPGVPGEQYF. This rearrangement joins TRBV3-1 (or the pseudogene TRBV3-2) to TRBJ2-7, with D maybe TRBD2 (5 bases). The CDR3 loop spans 13 amino acids. Germline values: CDR1 LGHDT, CDR2 YNNKEL (reference sequence). V lost 4 bases, J lost 6 bases, and 13 bases lay in between.

The J gene is TRBJ1-6, the V gene TRBV5-5, with a weak D call TRBD1 (6 bases). CDR1 and CDR2 from the germline V gene are SGHKS and YYEKEE (reference sequence). Trimming took 2 bases from V and 10 from J, leaving 13 bases between them. CDR3 length equals 14 residues. DNA of the CDR3: TGTGCCAGCAGCTTTTCGGGACAAAGATCACCCCTCCACTTT. It is translated as CASSFSGQRSPLHF.

This chain connects TRBV2 to TRBJ1-5; D not resolved. The V and J ends lost 3 bases and 6 bases respectively, with 12 bases between them. CDR3 length equals 14 residues. Germline-derived CDR1 and CDR2 are SNHLY and FYNNEI. The CDR3 nucleotides read TGTGCCAGCAGTGACGCCCGAGGAGGTCAGCCCCAGCATTTT. Protein sequence: CASSDARGGQPQHF. Full variable domain (remainder filled in from reference TRBV2 and TRBJ1-5): EPEVTQTPSHQVTQMGQEVILRCVPISNHLYFYWYRQILGQKVEFLVSFYNNEISEKSEIFDDQFSVERPDGSNFTLKIRSTKLEDSAMYFCASSDARGGQPQHFGDGTRLSIL.

The J gene is TRBJ1-2, the V gene TRBV20-1; a weak D match, TRBD1 (6 bases). CDR1 DFQATT and CDR2 SNEGSKA come from the germline V gene (reference sequence). V shed 3 bases and J shed 7 bases, with 9 bases lying between them. This CDR3 is built from 11 residues. Here the CDR3 reads CSASRGGGYTF. The CDR3 region has the DNA TGCAGTGCTAGTCGAGGGGGTGGCTACACCTTC.

This chain uses TRBV5-6 with TRBJ1-2; tentative D call: TRBD1 (5 bases). Germline CDR1 and CDR2: SGHDT and YYEEEE. The ends were cut back, 1 base at V and 3 bases at J, with 22 bases in the middle. The CDR3 covers 18 residues. This chain's CDR3 is CASSLHRTLYGPYYGYTF. The CDR3, as DNA: TGTGCCAGCAGCTTGCACCGGACACTATACGGACCTTACTATGGCTACACCTTC.

V usage is TRBV4-1 and J usage is TRBJ1-3; TRBD1 is a possible D gene (5 bases). V was shortened by 3 bases and J by 2 bases, with 17 bases between the two germline ends. Germline values: CDR1 MGHRA, CDR2 YSYEKL. The CDR3 has 17 amino acids. This chain's CDR3 is CASSQGGGGIAGNTIYF. In DNA, the CDR3 is TGCGCCAGCAGCCAGGGCGGGGGGGGGATCGCTGGAAACACCATATATTTT.

The chain couples TRBV6-1 to TRBJ1-2; maybe TRBD1 (6 bases). V was cut by 2 bases and J by 8 bases, with 15 bases left in between. The CDR3 loop spans 14 amino acids. The germline V gene has CDR1 MNHNS and CDR2 SASEGT. CDR3 in DNA: TGTGCCAGCAGTGAATGGGGGACACCACGCGGCTACACCTTC. Protein: CASSEWGTPRGYTF.

The chain links TRBV4-1 to TRBJ2-7; 14 nucleotides line up with TRBD2. Germline CDR1 and CDR2: MGHRA and YSYEKL. Trimming cost V 4 bases and J 10 bases; bases outside gene matches: 9. CDR3 length equals 15 residues. CDR3 coding DNA: TGCGCCAGCAGCCTTTCACCGACTAGCGGGGGGGCTCAGTACTTC. It specifies CASSLSPTSGGAQYF.

This clone was detected only once. The genes are TRBV6-5 and TRBJ2-7; a weak D match, TRBD2 (6 bases). This CDR3 is 14 amino acids long. V was cut by 2 bases and J by 0 bases, with 8 bases left in between. Germline V gene data show CDR1 as MNHEY and CDR2 as SVGAGI. The CDR3: CASSYDGSSYEQYF. The DNA for the CDR3 is TGTGCCAGCAGTTACGACGGGAGCTCCTACGAGCAGTACTTC.

The chain recombines TRBV18 with TRBJ1-3; D gene ambiguous. The germline V and J ends were trimmed by 2 bases and 0 bases, with 8 bases remaining between them. CDR1 and CDR2 from the germline V gene are KGHSH and LQKENI. The CDR3 is 15 amino acids. The DNA of the CDR3 is TGTGCCAGCTCACCAAGCTCAAGCTCTGGAAACACCATATATTTT. Its translation: CASSPSSSSGNTIYF.

The V gene is TRBV9, the J gene TRBJ2-1, with 11 bases aligning to TRBD2. The CDR3 spans 14 residues. CDR1 and CDR2 (germline): SGDLS, YYNGEE. V trimming: 4 bases; J trimming: 15 bases; junction bases outside the gene matches: 12. The CDR3 sequence: CASSPGTSGSPRFF. In nucleotides, the CDR3 is TGTGCCAGCAGCCCTGGTACTAGCGGGAGTCCCCGGTTCTTC.

V and J are TRBV7-3 and TRBJ1-1; D remains unclear. Germline values: CDR1 SGHTA, CDR2 FQGTGA. The CDR3 is 14 amino acids. Trimming took 0 bases from V and 4 from J, leaving 9 bases between them. CDR3 residues: CASSLTPGLTEAFF. The DNA for the CDR3 is TGTGCCAGCAGCTTAACCCCAGGCCTCACTGAAGCTTTCTTT.

The chain combines TRBV7-2 with TRBJ1-5; D is perhaps TRBD1 (5 bases). Trimming stripped 2 bases from V and 3 bases from J, with 8 bases between. The CDR3 contains 14 residues. Germline V CDR1 and CDR2: SGHTA, FQGNSA. CDR3 bases: TGTGCCAGCAGCTTAAAACAGGTCAATCAGCCCCAGCATTTT. It codes for CASSLKQVNQPQHF.

CDR3 sequence: CASSGGSGRVTGELFF. CDR3 bases: TGTGCCAGCAGCGGGGGGAGCGGGAGGGTTACCGGGGAGCTGTTTTTT. The J gene is TRBJ2-2, the V gene TRBV9; TRBD2 matches 10 bases. Germline lookup yields CDR1 SGDLS and CDR2 YYNGEE. The CDR3 consists of 16 residues. Losses at the gene ends were 3 bases for V and 5 bases for J; bases not matched to a gene: 7.

The V gene is TRBV7-3, the J gene TRBJ1-2; tentative D call: TRBD1 (5 bases). V was clipped by 1 base and J by 6 bases, with 15 bases between them. In germline, CDR1 is SGHTA, CDR2 FQGTGA. This CDR3 is 15 amino acids long. Here the CDR3 DNA reads TGTGCCAGCAGCTTAATGGGGGGGACTAAGGATGGCTACACCTTC. Its translation is CASSLMGGTKDGYTF.

The DNA of the CDR3 is TGCGCCAGCCGGGGTGGTAAAGAAAACACCATATATTTT. It translates to CASRGGKENTIYF. The V and J genes are TRBV10-1 and TRBJ1-3; D is uncertain. From germline, CDR1 is WNHNN and CDR2 SYGVQD (reference sequence). Trimming removed 8 bases from V and 6 bases from J, with 14 bases in between. The CDR3 is 13 residues long.

This clone has a count of ten or more. The rearrangement links TRBV6-5 to TRBJ1-3, with D perhaps matching TRBD1 (6 bases). This CDR3 has 16 amino acids. Germline V gives CDR1 MNHEY, CDR2 SVGAGI. Trimming took off 0 bases at V and 4 bases at J, with 13 bases between the two ends. CDR3 region: CASSYSGSRGGNTIYF. As DNA, the CDR3 is TGTGCCAGCAGTTACTCGGGGTCCAGGGGAGGAAACACCATATATTTT.